This T cell receptor beta chain was observed in a study of blood T cell repertoires in COVID-19. On the study more broadly: The United States, Italy and Spain were the sources of the acute and convalescent COVID-19 samples. T cells, B-cell-depleted T cells, or PBMCs supplied cDNA or gDNA.

In the authors' workflow: Estimation of nucleated cell counts was performed using reference gene primer amplification. TCRdb keeps only in-frame clones here, not all; method: immunoSEQ multiplex PCR. V, J and clone size derive from that table, while D and trimming were established from the DNA sequence. The table lists roughly 200,000 clones, about 82% of them singletons, with 6.5% in the top ten. Germline V gives CDR1 SGHDT, CDR2 YYEEEE. This CDR3 contains 14 residues. Germline trimming cut 7 bases from V and 9 bases from J; bases unmatched to any gene: 10. The sample holds one count of this clone. Sequencing was performed on peripheral blood. The source of this sequence is a man in his sixties or seventies with active or convalescent COVID-19. This chain links TRBV5-6 with TRBJ1-6, with TRBD1 identical over 7 bases. Here the CDR3 reads CASFPTGLTSPLHF. The CDR3 coding sequence is TGTGCCAGCTTCCCGACAGGGCTTACTTCACCCCTCCACTTT.